These T cell receptor beta chains were read from a single sample in a study of blood T cell repertoires in COVID-19. The data were produced by immunoSEQ multiplex PCR, yet TCRdb's version contains in-frame clones alone and is incomplete. The table shows over 100,000 clones, with approximately 80% occurring only once. The sample was peripheral blood. The receptors derive from a man aged 55 to 69 with acute or convalescent COVID-19. Both conserved end residues are part of each CDR3. The D gene is left open where the match is weak. Expanded clones are given a class, and other clones once, few, many or no size at all.

j_call,d_call,clone_size,v_call,cdr3_nt,cdr3_aa
TRBJ1-4,NA,NA,TRBV18,TGTGCCAGCTCACCGCGGAGCTCTAATGAAAAACTGTTTTTT,CASSPRSSNEKLFF
TRBJ1-3,NA,NA,TRBV6-6,TGTGCCAGCAGAGACAGGTCTGGAAACACCATATATTTT,CASRDRSGNTIYF
TRBJ2-2,NA,NA,TRBV5-5,TGTGCCAGCAGCTTGGAAAGTACAGGAAGGGCCGGGGAGCTGTTTTTT,CASSLESTGRAGELFF
TRBJ1-6,NA,few,TRBV7-2,TGTGCCAGCAGCTTAGAGTCCCGGTCACCCCTCCACTTT,CASSLESRSPLHF
TRBJ1-1,NA,NA,TRBV6-5,TGTGCCAGCAGTTACGCGGTCAGGAACACTGAAGCTTTCTTT,CASSYAVRNTEAFF
TRBJ1-6,TRBD1,once,TRBV29-1,TGCAGCGCAAGACAGGGTTATAATTCACCCCTCCACTTT,CSARQGYNSPLHF
TRBJ1-5,NA,NA,TRBV18,TGTGCCAGCTCAGTGGGGGGTATTAATCAGCCCCAGCATTTT,CASSVGGINQPQHF
TRBJ2-3,TRBD2,NA,TRBV19,TGTGCCAGTAGCCCAGGGACTAGCGGAACAGATACGCAGTATTTT,CASSPGTSGTDTQYF
TRBJ2-1,NA,NA,TRBV6-5,TGTGCCAGCAGTTCCCCGATCGGGGAGCAGTTCTTC,CASSSPIGEQFF
TRBJ1-6,TRBD1,NA,TRBV6-1,TGTGCCAGCAGTGCCGACAGGGGTAGCTCCTATAATTCACCCCTCCACTTT,CASSADRGSSYNSPLHF
TRBJ1-2,NA,NA,TRBV7-3,TGTGCCAGCAGTCCGGGGCAGGGACTTGGCTACACCTTC,CASSPGQGLGYTF
TRBJ1-2,NA,NA,TRBV10-3,TGTGCCATCAGTGGACTCGCCGGGGAATATGGCTACACCTTC,CAISGLAGEYGYTF
TRBJ1-1,NA,NA,TRBV6-5,TGTGCCAGCAGTTACGATTCGGGCACTGAAGCTTTCTTT,CASSYDSGTEAFF
TRBJ1-1,TRBD1,NA,TRBV7-9,TGTGCCAGCAGCTTTTCCCCGGGACAGGGTCGAACTGAAGCTTTCTTT,CASSFSPGQGRTEAFF
TRBJ1-5,TRBD1,NA,TRBV3-1/TRBV3-2,TGTGCCAGCAGCCAATCGCACCTCGACAGGGCCTATAGCAATCAGCCCCAGCATTTT,CASSQSHLDRAYSNQPQHF
TRBJ1-2,NA,NA,TRBV2,TGTGCCAGCAGTCAAGGGGCAGAGGGTGGCTACACCTTC,CASSQGAEGGYTF
TRBJ1-1,TRBD1,few,TRBV14,TGTGCCAGCAGCCAAGATATGGGACAGGGCTTGGCTTTCTTT,CASSQDMGQGLAFF
TRBJ2-1,TRBD2,NA,TRBV4-2,TGTGCCAGCAGCCCCATGGGTGCAGCGGGAGGGAGTGATGAGCAGTTCTTC,CASSPMGAAGGSDEQFF
TRBJ1-1,NA,NA,TRBV19,TGTGCCAGTAGTATTCCGGCCGTCTCCGGGGGAGCTTTCTTT,CASSIPAVSGGAFF
TRBJ2-5,NA,NA,TRBV4-1,TGCGCCAGCAGCCTACAGGGATTACAAGAGACCCAGTACTTC,CASSLQGLQETQYF
TRBJ2-7,TRBD1,NA,TRBV23-1,TGCGCCAGCAGCCTATTACAGGGGGCTTCCTACGAGCAGTACTTC,CASSLLQGASYEQYF
TRBJ2-7,TRBD1,NA,TRBV24-1,TGTGCCACCAGTGACGGGACAGGGAAGGACGAGCAGTACTTC,CATSDGTGKDEQYF
TRBJ1-2,TRBD1,NA,TRBV11-3,TGTGCCAGCAGCTTGGACAGGGAATATGGCTACACCTTC,CASSLDREYGYTF
TRBJ2-3,TRBD2,NA,TRBV11-3,TGTGCCAGCAGCTTACTACGGGGGGGCGTGGATACGCAGTATTTT,CASSLLRGGVDTQYF
TRBJ2-3,TRBD1,NA,TRBV4-1,TGCGCCAGCAGCCAAGATCTAGGACAGGGTTACACAGATACGCAGTATTTT,CASSQDLGQGYTDTQYF
TRBJ1-2,TRBD1,NA,TRBV6-1,TGTGCCAGCAGTGAATGGGCGGGACAGGTTAGGGGAGGCTACACCTTC,CASSEWAGQVRGGYTF
TRBJ1-1,TRBD1,NA,TRBV2,TGTGCCAGAGCAGGGGGCGCGGGGACTGAAGCTTTCTTT,CARAGGAGTEAFF
TRBJ2-1,NA,NA,TRBV21-1,TGTGCCAGCTCCCAGACTAGCGGGACTTACAATGAGCAGTTCTTC,CASSQTSGTYNEQFF
TRBJ1-2,NA,NA,TRBV5-6,TGTGCCAGCAGCTTGGACGGTCCTAACTATGGCTACACCTTC,CASSLDGPNYGYTF
TRBJ1-2,NA,NA,TRBV6-1,TGTGCCAGCAGTGACAGTTACTATGGCTACACCTTC,CASSDSYYGYTF
TRBJ2-7,NA,few,TRBV7-2,TGTGCCAGCAGCTCCCAGGACAGTCTTAGCCACGAGCAGTACTTC,CASSSQDSLSHEQYF
TRBJ1-1,NA,NA,TRBV18,TGTGCCAGCTCACCCACGGGCCAGGGATCTCACACTGAAGCTTTCTTT,CASSPTGQGSHTEAFF
TRBJ2-7,TRBD1,NA,TRBV7-2,TGTGCCAGCAGCTTATTGGGACAGGGGCGATACGAGCAGTACTTC,CASSLLGQGRYEQYF
TRBJ1-2,TRBD1,NA,TRBV30,TGTGCCTGGACCGGACAGGGGGCGACAGGCTACACCTTC,CAWTGQGATGYTF
TRBJ1-1,NA,NA,TRBV7-8,TGTGCCAGCAGCATTTACAGTGCTGAAGCTTTCTTT,CASSIYSAEAFF
TRBJ2-7,NA,once,TRBV7-2,TGTGCCAGCAGCTTATCGGTACTGGAGGAGCAGTACTTC,CASSLSVLEEQYF
TRBJ1-2,TRBD1,NA,TRBV28,TGTGCCAGCACCCAGCCCCGGACAGGGGGAATTTATGGCTACACCTTC,CASTQPRTGGIYGYTF
TRBJ2-7,NA,once,TRBV14,TGTGCCAGCAGCACCCGGACAGCGAGCGGCGAGCAGTACTTC,CASSTRTASGEQYF
TRBJ2-1,TRBD1,NA,TRBV24-1,TGTGCCACCAGTGACGCGGGACAGGTTTCTGAGCAGTTCTTC,CATSDAGQVSEQFF
TRBJ2-3,NA,NA,TRBV6-1,TGTGCCAGCAGTGAACAGGGGTCTTCAGATACGCAGTATTTT,CASSEQGSSDTQYF
TRBJ2-1,NA,NA,TRBV6-5,TGTGCCAGCAGTTACTCGATTGCACAAGTCAATGAGCAGTTCTTC,CASSYSIAQVNEQFF
TRBJ2-5,TRBD1,NA,TRBV29-1,TGCAGCGTTGAAGTAGAGGGAGACAGGGTTAAGACCCAGTACTTC,CSVEVEGDRVKTQYF
TRBJ1-1,NA,few,TRBV12-2,TGTGCAAGTCGCTTAGCCCAGGGACAGGGGGCCGCTGAAGCTTTCTTT,CASRLAQGQGAAEAFF
TRBJ2-5,NA,NA,TRBV30,TGTGCCTGGAGTGTAGTGAGATTGGAAGAGACCCAGTACTTC,CAWSVVRLEETQYF
TRBJ2-7,TRBD1,once,TRBV7-2,TGTGCCAGCACCCACCCCGGACAGGCCTTCTACGAGCAGTACTTC,CASTHPGQAFYEQYF
TRBJ2-7,NA,NA,TRBV11-3,TGTGCCAGCAGCTTAGATGGGTTGGGCAGCACCTCCTACGAGCAGTACTTC,CASSLDGLGSTSYEQYF
TRBJ1-2,NA,NA,TRBV19,TGTGCCAGTAGTATACCCCTCTTTCGGGGGTTCTATGGCTACACCTTC,CASSIPLFRGFYGYTF
TRBJ2-5,TRBD1,once,TRBV6-2/TRBV6-3,TGTGCCAGCAGTTTCCGGACAGGGGGAGGGGCCCAGTACTTC,CASSFRTGGGAQYF
TRBJ2-2,TRBD1,NA,TRBV28,TGTGCCAGCACCTCCTTGACAGGGGGAGGTGGGACCGGGGAGCTGTTTTTT,CASTSLTGGGGTGELFF
TRBJ2-5,NA,NA,TRBV28,TGTGCCAGCAGTGGTGGCCCCGGGGAGACCCAGTACTTC,CASSGGPGETQYF
TRBJ1-5,TRBD1,NA,TRBV7-8,TGTGCCAGCAGCTTAGGTCAACAGGGGTCGGGCAATCAGCCCCAGCATTTT,CASSLGQQGSGNQPQHF